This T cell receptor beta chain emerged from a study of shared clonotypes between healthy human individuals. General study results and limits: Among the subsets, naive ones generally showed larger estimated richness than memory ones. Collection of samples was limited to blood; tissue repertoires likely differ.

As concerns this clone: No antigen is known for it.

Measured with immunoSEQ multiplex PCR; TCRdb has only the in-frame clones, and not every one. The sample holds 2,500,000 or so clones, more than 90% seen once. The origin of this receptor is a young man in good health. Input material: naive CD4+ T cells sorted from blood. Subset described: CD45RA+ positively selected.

CDR3 sequence reads: CASSATGTTITDTQYF. The CDR3 bases are TGTGCCAGCAGCGCGACCGGGACTACGATCACAGATACGCAGTATTTT. The chain has TRBV11-2 and TRBJ2-3; 7 nucleotides line up with TRBD2. After removal of 5 bases from V and 2 bases from J, the junction contained 10 bases not matched to a gene. This CDR3 spans 16 amino acids. Germline V CDR1 and CDR2: SGHAT, FQNNGV.